This T cell receptor (beta chain) was sequenced during a study of T cell changes during pregnancy in multiple sclerosis. The ends were cut back, 5 bases at V and 5 bases at J, with 16 bases in the middle. The germline CDR1 and CDR2 sequences are GTSNPN and SVGIG (reference sequence). This CDR3 is built from 13 residues. The repertoire was sequenced with immunoSEQ multiplex PCR; TCRdb's copy has only in-frame clones and lacks some. The top ten hold 8% to 9.5% of the sample, which has over 55,000 clones, roughly 90% seen once. This specimen consisted of peripheral blood, obtained after pregnancy. V and J are TRBV30 and TRBJ2-7, with a weak D call TRBD1 (5 bases). The source is a female donor in good health, enrolled as a control in a pregnancy study. CDR3 coding DNA: TGTGCCTGGCACCCCTTGGGGCCCCACGAGCAGTACTTC. As protein: CAWHPLGPHEQYF.